This T cell receptor beta chain was found in a study of control samples from healthy donors and cancer patients. The method was immunoSEQ multiplex PCR; TCRdb's version includes in-frame clones alone and lacks a portion of them. The sample has 98,000 or so clones; roughly 83% are singletons. V was clipped by 5 bases and J by 3 bases, with 8 bases between them. The CDR3 runs 13 residues. Germline V gene sequence: CDR1 SGHAT, CDR2 FQNNGV. The V gene is TRBV11-2, the J gene TRBJ2-1, with D possibly TRBD2 on 5 matching bases. The sequencing input was blood. This sequence was found in a woman in her 30s in good health. CDR3 in DNA: TGTGCCAGCAGCGCCGGGGTCTACAATGAGCAGTTCTTC. Its translation: CASSAGVYNEQFF. Using reference TRBV11-2 and TRBJ2-1 for the parts outside the CDR3, the full variable domain is EAGVAQSPRYKIIEKRQSVAFWCNPISGHATLYWYQQILGQGPKLLIQFQNNGVVDDSQLPKDRFSAERLKGVDSTLKIQPAKLEDSAVYLCASSAGVYNEQFFGPGTRLTVL.